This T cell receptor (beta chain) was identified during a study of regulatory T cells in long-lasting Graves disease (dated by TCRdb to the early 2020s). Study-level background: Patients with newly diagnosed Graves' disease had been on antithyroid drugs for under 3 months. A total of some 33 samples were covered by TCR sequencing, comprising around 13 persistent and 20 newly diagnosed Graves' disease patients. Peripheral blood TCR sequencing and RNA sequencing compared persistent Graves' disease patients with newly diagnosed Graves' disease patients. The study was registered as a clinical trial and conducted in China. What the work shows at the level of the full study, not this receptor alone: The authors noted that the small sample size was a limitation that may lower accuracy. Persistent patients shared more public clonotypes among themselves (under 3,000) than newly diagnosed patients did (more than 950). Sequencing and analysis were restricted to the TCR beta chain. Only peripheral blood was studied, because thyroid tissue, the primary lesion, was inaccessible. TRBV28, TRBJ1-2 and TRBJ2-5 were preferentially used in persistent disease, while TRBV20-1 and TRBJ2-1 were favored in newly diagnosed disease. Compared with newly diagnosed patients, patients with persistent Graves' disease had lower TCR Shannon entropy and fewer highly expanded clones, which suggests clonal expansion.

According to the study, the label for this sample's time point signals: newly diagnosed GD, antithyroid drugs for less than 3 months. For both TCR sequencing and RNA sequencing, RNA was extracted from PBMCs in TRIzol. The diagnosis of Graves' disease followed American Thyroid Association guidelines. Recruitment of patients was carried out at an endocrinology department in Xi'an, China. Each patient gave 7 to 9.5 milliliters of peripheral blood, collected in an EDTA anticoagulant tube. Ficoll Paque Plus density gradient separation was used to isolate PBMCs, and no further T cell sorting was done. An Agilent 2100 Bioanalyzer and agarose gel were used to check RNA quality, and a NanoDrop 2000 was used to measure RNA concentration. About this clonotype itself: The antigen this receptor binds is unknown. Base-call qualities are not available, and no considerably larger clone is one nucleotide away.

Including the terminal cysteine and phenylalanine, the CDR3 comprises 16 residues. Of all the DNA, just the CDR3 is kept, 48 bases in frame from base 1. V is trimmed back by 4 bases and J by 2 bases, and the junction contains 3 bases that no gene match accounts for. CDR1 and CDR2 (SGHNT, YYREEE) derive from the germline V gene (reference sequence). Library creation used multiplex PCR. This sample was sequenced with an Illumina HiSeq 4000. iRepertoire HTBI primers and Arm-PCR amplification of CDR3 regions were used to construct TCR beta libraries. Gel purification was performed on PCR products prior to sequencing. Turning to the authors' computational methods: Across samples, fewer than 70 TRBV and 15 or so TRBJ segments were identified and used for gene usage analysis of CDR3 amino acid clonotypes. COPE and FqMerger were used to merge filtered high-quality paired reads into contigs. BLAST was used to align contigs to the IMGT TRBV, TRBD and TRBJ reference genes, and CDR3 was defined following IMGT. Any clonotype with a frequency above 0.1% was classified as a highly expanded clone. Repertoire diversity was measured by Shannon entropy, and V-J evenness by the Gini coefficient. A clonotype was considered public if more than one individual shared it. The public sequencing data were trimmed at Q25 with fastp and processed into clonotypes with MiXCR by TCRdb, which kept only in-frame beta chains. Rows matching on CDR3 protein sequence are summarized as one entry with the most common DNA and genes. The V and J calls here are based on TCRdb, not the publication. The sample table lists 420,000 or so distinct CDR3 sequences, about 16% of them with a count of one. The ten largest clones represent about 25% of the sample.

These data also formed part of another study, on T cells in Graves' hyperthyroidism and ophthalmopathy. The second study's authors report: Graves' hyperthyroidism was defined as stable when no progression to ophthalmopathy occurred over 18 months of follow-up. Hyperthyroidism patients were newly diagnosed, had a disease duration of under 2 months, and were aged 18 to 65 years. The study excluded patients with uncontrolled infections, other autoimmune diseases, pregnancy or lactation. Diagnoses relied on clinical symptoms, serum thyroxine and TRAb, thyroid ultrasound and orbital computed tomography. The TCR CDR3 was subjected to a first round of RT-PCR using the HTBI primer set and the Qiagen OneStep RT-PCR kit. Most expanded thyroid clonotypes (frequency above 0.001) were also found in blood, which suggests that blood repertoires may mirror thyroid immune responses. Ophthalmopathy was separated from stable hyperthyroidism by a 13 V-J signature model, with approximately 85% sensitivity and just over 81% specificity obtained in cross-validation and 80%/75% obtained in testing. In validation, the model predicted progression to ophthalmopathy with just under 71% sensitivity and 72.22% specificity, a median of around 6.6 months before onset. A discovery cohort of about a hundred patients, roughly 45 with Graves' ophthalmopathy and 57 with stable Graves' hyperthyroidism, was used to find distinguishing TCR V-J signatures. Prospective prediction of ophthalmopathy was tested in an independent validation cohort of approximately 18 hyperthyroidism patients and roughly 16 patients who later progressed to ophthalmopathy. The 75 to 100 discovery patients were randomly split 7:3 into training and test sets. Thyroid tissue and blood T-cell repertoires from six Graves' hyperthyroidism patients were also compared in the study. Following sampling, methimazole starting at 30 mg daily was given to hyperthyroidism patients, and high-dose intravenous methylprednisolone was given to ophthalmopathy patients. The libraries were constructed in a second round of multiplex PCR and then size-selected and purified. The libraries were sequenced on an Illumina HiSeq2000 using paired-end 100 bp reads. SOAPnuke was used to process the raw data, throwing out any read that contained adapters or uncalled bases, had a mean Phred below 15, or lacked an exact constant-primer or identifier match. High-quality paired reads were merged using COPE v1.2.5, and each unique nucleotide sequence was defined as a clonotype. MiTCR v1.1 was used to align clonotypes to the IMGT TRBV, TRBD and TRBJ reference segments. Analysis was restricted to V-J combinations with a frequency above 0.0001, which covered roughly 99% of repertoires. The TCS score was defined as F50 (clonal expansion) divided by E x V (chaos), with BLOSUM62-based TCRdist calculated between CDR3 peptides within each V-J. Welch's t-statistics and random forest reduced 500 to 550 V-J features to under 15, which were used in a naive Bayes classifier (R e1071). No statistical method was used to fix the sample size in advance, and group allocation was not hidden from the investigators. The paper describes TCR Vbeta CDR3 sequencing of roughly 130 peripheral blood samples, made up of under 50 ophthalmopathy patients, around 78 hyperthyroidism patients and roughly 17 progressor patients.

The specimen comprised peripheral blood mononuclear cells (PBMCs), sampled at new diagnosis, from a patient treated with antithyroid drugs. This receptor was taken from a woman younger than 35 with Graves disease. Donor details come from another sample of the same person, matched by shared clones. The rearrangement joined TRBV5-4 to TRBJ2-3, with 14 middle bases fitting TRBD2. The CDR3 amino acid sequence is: CASSKTSGRATDTQYF. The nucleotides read TGTGCCAGCAGCAAGACTAGCGGGAGGGCCACAGATACGCAGTATTTT.